The clone carrying this T cell receptor (beta chain) was recorded at least ten times. Its antigen is unknown. CDR3 length equals 17 residues. Trimming at V came to 5 bases and at J to 6 bases, leaving 11 bases not matched to a gene. Germline V gene data show CDR1 as MDHEN and CDR2 as SYDVKM. This record belongs to a study of T cells in Graves' hyperthyroidism and ophthalmopathy. RNA transcripts served as the template for amplifying TCR beta CDR3 regions. HTBI primers were employed in a first-round RT-PCR of the TCR CDR3. TCRdb re-analysed the multiplex PCR reads in MiXCR, keeping a single row per CDR3 protein. The sample lists under 800,000 distinct CDR3 sequences, 14% occurring once. Study results and caveats: Expanded thyroid clonotypes (above 0.001) were mostly also found in blood. Patients with ophthalmopathy were separated from those with stable hyperthyroidism by a 13 V-J model.

The J gene is TRBJ2-2, the V gene TRBV28; 11 bases are a match to TRBD2. The origin of this receptor is a woman aged 18-35 years with Graves' hyperthyroidism. Input material: blood. The CDR3 DNA is TGTGCCAGCAGTCCCGACCTACTAGCGGGAGTCCCCGGGGAGCTGTTTTTT. Its protein product is CASSPDLLAGVPGELFF.